This T cell receptor (beta chain) was captured by sequencing in a study of blood T cell repertoires in COVID-19. Cohorts were based on clinical histories the participants reported. Looked up from germline, CDR1 is SGHKS and CDR2 is YYEKEE (reference sequence). The length of the CDR3 is 15 residues. The junction had 12 bases not matched to a gene; V was cut back by 4 bases and J by 8 bases. Clones were read by immunoSEQ multiplex PCR, and TCRdb kept only the in-frame ones, dropping some. The sample has hundreds of thousands of clones; 87% are singletons. The chain joins TRBV5-5 to TRBJ1-2; the match to TRBD1 covers 9 bases. This clonotype was obtained from a woman in her 40s who had recovered from COVID-19. Sequencing used PBMCs or T cells enriched from blood (not recorded which). The CDR3 region is CASSPHPGQGHGYTF. The CDR3 bases are TGTGCCAGCAGCCCCCATCCGGGACAGGGTCACGGCTACACCTTC.